This TCR beta chain was documented in a study of blood T cell repertoires in COVID-19. Germline-derived CDR1 and CDR2 are SGDLS and YYNGEE. V gave up 3 bases and J gave up 4 bases; unmatched junction bases: 14. The CDR3 extends over 18 amino acids. Method: immunoSEQ multiplex PCR; TCRdb's copy keeps in-frame clones and lacks some. The repertoire holds some 300,000 clones, with roughly 90% as singletons. The rearrangement links TRBV9 to TRBJ2-2; TRBD2 agrees at 8 bases. Specimen: PBMCs or T cells enriched from blood (not recorded which). The TCR sequence derives from a woman under 30 with acute COVID-19. Here the CDR3 DNA reads TGTGCCAGCAGCGCTTCTAACGGGAGGGCCAGGAGCACCGGGGAGCTGTTTTTT. This encodes CASSASNGRARSTGELFF.